The clone carrying this TCR beta chain turned up a few times. As yet, its antigen is unknown. This specimen belongs to a study of response to subunit inactivated influenza vaccine. TCRdb re-called the RT-PCR reads through MiXCR, storing one row per CDR3 protein. The sample lists roughly 630,000 distinct CDR3 sequences, 12% to 15% occurring once. The germline V gene encodes CDR1 GTSNPN and CDR2 SVGIG (reference sequence). The CDR3 is 13 residues long. The V and J ends lost 1 base and 5 bases, in that order; junction bases with no gene match: 1. Whole-study results and caveats: Seasonal influenza vaccination, on each occasion, was suggested by the authors to recruit few new T cells.

The rearrangement uses TRBV30 and TRBJ2-2; 7 bases line up with TRBD1. The sequencing used PBMCs from blood, collected around 15 days before vaccination. This TCR was recovered from a man aged 45-60 years who received an inactivated influenza vaccine. The CDR3 DNA sequence: TGTGCCTGGAGTGCACAGGGGACCGGGGAGCTGTTTTTT. Translation: CAWSAQGTGELFF.